This TCR beta chain stems from a study of T cells expressing NK-cell markers. For the study at large: Sequencing of TCR beta repertoires drew on sorted CD3+CD56+NKG2C+, CD3+CD56+NKG2C- and CD3+CD56-NKG2C+ T cells.

The CDR3 runs 15 residues. Germline lookup yields CDR1 LGHNA and CDR2 YSLEER. Concerning this clonotype itself: What it binds is unknown.

TCRdb re-called the 5' RACE reads; one entry per CDR3 protein, DNA not given. The table counts approximately 550,000 distinct CDR3 sequences; roughly 3.6% lies in the top ten. Study-wide points: HCMV specificity of the expanded NKG2C+ T cell clones was not established. Dominant NKG2C+ clonotypes accounted for roughly 1.0-7.0% of CD8+ T cells in about six donors.

The sequence came from a man aged 18-30 years in good health. Specimen: blood T cells: a sorted CD56 or NKG2C T cell subset, CD4+ or CD8+ T cells, or bulk PBMC T cells (not recorded which). J is TRBJ1-2 and V is TRBV4-3. The CDR3 region is CASSQVNRVLGGYTF.